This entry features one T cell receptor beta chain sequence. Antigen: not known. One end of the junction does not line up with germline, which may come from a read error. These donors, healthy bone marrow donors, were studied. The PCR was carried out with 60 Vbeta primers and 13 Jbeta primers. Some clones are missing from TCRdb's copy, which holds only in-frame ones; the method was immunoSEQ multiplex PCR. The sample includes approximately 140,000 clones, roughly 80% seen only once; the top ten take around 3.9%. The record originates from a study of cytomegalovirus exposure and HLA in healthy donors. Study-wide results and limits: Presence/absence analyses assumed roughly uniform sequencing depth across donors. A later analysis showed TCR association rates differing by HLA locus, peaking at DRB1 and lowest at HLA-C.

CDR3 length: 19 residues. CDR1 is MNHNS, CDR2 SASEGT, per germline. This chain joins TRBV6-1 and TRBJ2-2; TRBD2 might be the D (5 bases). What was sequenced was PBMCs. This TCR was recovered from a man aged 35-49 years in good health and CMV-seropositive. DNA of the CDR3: TGTGCCAGCAGTAAAGCGGCGGCGGTGGGTCTGTTAGGCACCGGGGAGCTGTTTTTT. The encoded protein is CASSKAAAVGLLGTGELFF.